The clone carrying this T cell receptor (beta chain) was picked up a small number of times. The CDR3 consists of 12 residues. V was cut by 5 bases and J by 3 bases, with 8 bases left in between. Looked up from germline, CDR1 is SGDLS and CDR2 is YYNGEE. The data were produced by immunoSEQ multiplex PCR, yet TCRdb's version contains in-frame clones alone and is incomplete. The top ten hold roughly 4% of the sample, which has 35,000 to 45,000 clones, over 75% seen once. These data belong to a study of T cell changes during pregnancy in multiple sclerosis. Source: CD8+ T cells from peripheral blood mononuclear cells, taken in the first trimester of pregnancy. This sequence was found in a female donor with multiple sclerosis, enrolled in a pregnancy study. V is TRBV9 and J is TRBJ1-1; a weak D match, TRBD1 (6 bases). In DNA form, the CDR3 reads TGTGCCAGCAGTCCAGGGGACACTGAAGCTTTCTTT. As protein: CASSPGDTEAFF.